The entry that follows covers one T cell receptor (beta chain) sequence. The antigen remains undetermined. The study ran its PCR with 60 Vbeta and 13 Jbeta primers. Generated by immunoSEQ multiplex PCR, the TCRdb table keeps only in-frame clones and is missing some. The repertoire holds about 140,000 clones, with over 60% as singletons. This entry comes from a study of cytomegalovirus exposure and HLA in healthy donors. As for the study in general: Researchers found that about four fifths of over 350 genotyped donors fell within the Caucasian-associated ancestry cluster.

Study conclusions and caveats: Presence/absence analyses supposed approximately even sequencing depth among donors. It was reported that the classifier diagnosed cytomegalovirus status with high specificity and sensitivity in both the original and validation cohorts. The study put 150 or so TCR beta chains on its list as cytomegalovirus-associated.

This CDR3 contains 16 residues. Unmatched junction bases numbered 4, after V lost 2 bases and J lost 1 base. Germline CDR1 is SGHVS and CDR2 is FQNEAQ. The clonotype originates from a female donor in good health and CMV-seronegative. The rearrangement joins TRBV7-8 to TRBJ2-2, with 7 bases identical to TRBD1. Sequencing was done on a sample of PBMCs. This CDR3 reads CASSLRTGMNTGELFF. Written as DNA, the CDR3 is TGTGCCAGCAGCTTAAGGACAGGCATGAACACCGGGGAGCTGTTTTTT.